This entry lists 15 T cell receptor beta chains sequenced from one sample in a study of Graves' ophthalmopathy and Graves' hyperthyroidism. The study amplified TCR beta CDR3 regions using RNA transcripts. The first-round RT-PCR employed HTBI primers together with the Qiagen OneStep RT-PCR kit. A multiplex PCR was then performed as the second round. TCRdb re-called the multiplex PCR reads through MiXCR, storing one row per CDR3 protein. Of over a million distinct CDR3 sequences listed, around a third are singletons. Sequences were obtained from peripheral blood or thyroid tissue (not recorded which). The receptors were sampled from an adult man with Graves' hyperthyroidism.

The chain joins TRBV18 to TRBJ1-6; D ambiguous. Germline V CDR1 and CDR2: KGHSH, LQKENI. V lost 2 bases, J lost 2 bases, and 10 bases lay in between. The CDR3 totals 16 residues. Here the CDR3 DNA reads TGTGCCAGCTCACCAGCGGCGAATCCCTATAATTCACCCCTCCACTTT. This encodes CASSPAANPYNSPLHF.

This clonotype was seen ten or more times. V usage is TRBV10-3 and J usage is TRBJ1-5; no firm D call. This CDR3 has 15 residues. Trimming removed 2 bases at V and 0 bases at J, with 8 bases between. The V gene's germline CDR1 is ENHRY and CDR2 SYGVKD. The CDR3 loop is CAISEDGGSNQPQHF. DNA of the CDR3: TGTGCCATCAGTGAGGACGGAGGTAGCAATCAGCCCCAGCATTTT.

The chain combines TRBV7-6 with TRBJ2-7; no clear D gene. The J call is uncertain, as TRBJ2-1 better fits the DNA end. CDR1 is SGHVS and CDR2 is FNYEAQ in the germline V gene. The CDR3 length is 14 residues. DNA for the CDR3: TGTGCCAGCAGCAGGAGAGACTCCTACAATGAGCAGTTCTTC. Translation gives CASSRRDSYNEQFF.

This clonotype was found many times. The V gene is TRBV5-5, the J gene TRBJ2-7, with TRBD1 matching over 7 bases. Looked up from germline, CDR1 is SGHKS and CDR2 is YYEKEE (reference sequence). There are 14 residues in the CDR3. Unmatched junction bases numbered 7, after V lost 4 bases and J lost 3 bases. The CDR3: CASSRDRVDYEQYF. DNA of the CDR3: TGTGCCAGCAGCCGTGACAGGGTGGACTACGAGCAGTACTTC.

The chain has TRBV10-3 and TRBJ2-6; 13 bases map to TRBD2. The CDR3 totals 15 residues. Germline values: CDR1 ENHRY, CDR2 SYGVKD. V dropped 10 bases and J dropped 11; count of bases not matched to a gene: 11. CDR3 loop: CATCTGLAGDYVLTF. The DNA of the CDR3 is TGTGCCACCTGTACAGGACTAGCGGGGGATTACGTCCTGACTTTC.

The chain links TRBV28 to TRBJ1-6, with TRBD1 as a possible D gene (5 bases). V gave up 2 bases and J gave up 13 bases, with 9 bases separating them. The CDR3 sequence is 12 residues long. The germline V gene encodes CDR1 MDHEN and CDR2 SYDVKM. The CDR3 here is CASSLVGHPLHF. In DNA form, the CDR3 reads TGTGCCAGCAGTTTAGTGGGGCATCCCCTCCACTTT.

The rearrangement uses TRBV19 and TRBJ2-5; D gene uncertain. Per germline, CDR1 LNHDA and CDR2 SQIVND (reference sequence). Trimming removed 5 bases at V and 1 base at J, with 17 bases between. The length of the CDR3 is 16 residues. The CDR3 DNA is TGTGCCAGTAGTGCTCGACGGGCGCCGACCCAAGAGACCCAGTACTTC. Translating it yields CASSARRAPTQETQYF.

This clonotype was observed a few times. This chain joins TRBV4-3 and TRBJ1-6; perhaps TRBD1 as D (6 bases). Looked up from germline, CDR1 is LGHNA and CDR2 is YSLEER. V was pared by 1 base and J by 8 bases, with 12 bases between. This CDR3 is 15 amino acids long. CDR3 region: CASSQGTDRYSPLHF. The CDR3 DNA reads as TGCGCCAGCAGCCAAGGGACGGACAGATATTCACCCCTCCACTTT.

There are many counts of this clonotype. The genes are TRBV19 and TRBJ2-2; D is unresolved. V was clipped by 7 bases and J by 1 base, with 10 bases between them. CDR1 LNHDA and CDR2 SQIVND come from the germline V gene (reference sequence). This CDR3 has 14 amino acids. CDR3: CASIQDGNTGELFF. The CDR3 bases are TGTGCCAGTATCCAGGACGGGAACACCGGGGAGCTGTTTTTT.

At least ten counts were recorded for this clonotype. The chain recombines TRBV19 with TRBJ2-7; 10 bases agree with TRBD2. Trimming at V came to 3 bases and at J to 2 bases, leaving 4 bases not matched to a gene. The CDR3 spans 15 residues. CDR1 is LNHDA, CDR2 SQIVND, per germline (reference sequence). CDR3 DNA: TGTGCCAGTAGTATTTGGCTAGCGGGGGCCTACGAGCAGTACTTC. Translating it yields CASSIWLAGAYEQYF.

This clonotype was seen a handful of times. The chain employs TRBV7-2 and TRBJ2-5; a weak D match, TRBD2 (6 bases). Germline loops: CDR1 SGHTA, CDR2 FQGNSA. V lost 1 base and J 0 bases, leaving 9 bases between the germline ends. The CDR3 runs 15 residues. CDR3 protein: CASSLERTNQETQYF. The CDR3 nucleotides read TGTGCCAGCAGCTTAGAGAGGACTAACCAAGAGACCCAGTACTTC.

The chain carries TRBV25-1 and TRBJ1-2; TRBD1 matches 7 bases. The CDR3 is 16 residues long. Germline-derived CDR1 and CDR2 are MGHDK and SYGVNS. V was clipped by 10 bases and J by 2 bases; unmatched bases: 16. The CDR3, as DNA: TGTGCCACCAACCAGGCTCCTTTACAGGGGAACTATGGCTACACCTTC. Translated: CATNQAPLQGNYGYTF.

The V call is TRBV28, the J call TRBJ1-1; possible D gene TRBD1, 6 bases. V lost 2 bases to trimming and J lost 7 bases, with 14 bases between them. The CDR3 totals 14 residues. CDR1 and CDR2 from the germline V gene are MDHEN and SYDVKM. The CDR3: CASSLHRVKNEAFF. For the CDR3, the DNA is TGTGCCAGCAGTTTACACAGGGTCAAAAATGAAGCTTTCTTT.

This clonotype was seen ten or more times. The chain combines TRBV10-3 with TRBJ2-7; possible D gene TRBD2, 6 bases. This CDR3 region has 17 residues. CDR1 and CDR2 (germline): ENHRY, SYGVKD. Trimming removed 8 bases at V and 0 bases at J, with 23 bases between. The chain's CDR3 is CAISHPLIAVNSYEQYF. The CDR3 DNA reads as TGTGCCATCTCCCACCCTTTAATAGCGGTCAACTCCTACGAGCAGTACTTC.

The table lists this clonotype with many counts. The CDR3: CAVSRNGEQYF. CDR3 coding DNA: TGTGCCGTCTCCAGGAATGGCGAGCAGTACTTC. The chain employs TRBV10-3 and TRBJ2-7, with D unclear. Trimming removed 11 bases from V and 6 bases from J, with 14 bases in between. Germline V lookup: CDR1 ENHRY, CDR2 SYGVKD. The CDR3 runs 11 residues.